The sequence of this TCR beta chain was determined in a study of CD8+CD57+ T cells in acquired aplastic anemia. Study-wide results and caveats: Roughly 30 sequences, all CD8+ CDR3, were shared between patients and controls. A significant difference in CD8+ Simpson's diversity between patients and controls was not found.

The template used for profiling TCR beta VDJ and CDR3 was genomic DNA. TCRdb redid the calling of the reads with MiXCR, one entry per CDR3 protein. The sample shows roughly 51,000 distinct CDR3 sequences, over 60% of them seen only once. V lost 0 bases and J 4 bases, leaving 4 bases between the germline ends. The CDR3 has 12 residues. Germline-derived CDR1 and CDR2 are SGDLS and YYNGEE. The sample holds one count of this clonotype. Its specificity is not known. This sequence originates from a human donor in good health, serving as a control. Sequenced input: sorted CD4+, CD8+, or CD8+CD57+ T cells (not recorded which) from PBMCs. The chain joins TRBV9 to TRBJ2-5, with D unclear. CDR3 sequence: CASSVAGETQYF. The CDR3 nucleotides are TGTGCCAGCAGCGTAGCTGGAGAGACCCAGTACTTC.